A selection of T cell receptor beta chains follows, all from one sample in a study of post-analysis software for immune sequencing data. TCRdb recomputed calls from the PCR reads with MiXCR, one row per CDR3 protein. The sample records roughly 540,000 distinct CDR3 sequences, approximately 34% being singletons. The sample comprised blood. These receptors were obtained from a girl under 18 with multiple sclerosis. The CDR3 runs from the conserved cysteine through the conserved F or W. The D gene is left open where the match is weak. Clone size appears in some rows only: once, few, many, or a class for an expanded clone.

CDR3nt	CDR3aa	abundance	d_gene	len	j_gene	v_gene
TGTGCCAGCAGCCTGGGACAGGGGGACTACAATGAGCAGTTCTTC	CASSLGQGDYNEQFF	few	TRBD1	15	TRBJ2-1	TRBV7-3
TGCGCCAGCAGACGACAGGGGGCATTGTACACTGAAGCTTTCTTT	CASRRQGALYTEAFF	.	TRBD1	15	TRBJ1-1	TRBV5-1
TGTGCCAGCAGCTTGAGGGGACAGGGGATCGATGAGCAGTTCTTC	CASSLRGQGIDEQFF	few	TRBD1	15	TRBJ2-1	TRBV5-5
TGCAGTGCTTGGAGACAGGGTCCCTACGAGCAGTACTTC	CSAWRQGPYEQYF	.	TRBD1	13	TRBJ2-7	TRBV20-1
TGTGCCAGCAGTGAAACAGGGTCTGGGGCCAACGTCCTGACTTTC	CASSETGSGANVLTF	many	.	15	TRBJ2-6	TRBV28
TGCAGTGCCCCCCTCCGGGACTTCTCCTACAATGAGCAGTTCTTC	CSAPLRDFSYNEQFF	.	.	15	TRBJ2-1	TRBV20-1
TGTGCCAGCAGCTCCCCGGACAGCCAAGAGACCCAGTACTTC	CASSSPDSQETQYF	once	.	14	TRBJ2-5	TRBV7-8
TGCAGTGCTCCTGGACAGGGGAGGGGAAACTATGGCTACACCTTC	CSAPGQGRGNYGYTF	many	TRBD1	15	TRBJ1-2	TRBV20-1
TGTGCCAGCATAGGGCAGGGTACCTACGAGCAGTACTTC	CASIGQGTYEQYF	.	.	13	TRBJ2-7	TRBV2
TGCGCCAGCAGCCTGCACGACTATGGCTACACCTTC	CASSLHDYGYTF	few	.	12	TRBJ1-2	TRBV4-1
TGTGCCAGCACCGGATTTGACAGTTACAATGAGCAGTTCTTC	CASTGFDSYNEQFF	.	.	14	TRBJ2-1	TRBV7-9
TGTGCCAGCAGACCGAGCAGCACCGGGGAGCTGTTTTTT	CASRPSSTGELFF	.	.	13	TRBJ2-2	TRBV28
TGCAGTGCTAGAGACCCGGGACAGGGATACAATGAGCAGTTCTTC	CSARDPGQGYNEQFF	few	TRBD1	15	TRBJ2-1	TRBV20-1
TGTGCCAGCAGTCACCTCCCGAGCTACGAGCAGTACTTC	CASSHLPSYEQYF	.	.	13	TRBJ2-7	TRBV27
TGTGCCAGCAGTTATGAGGGACTAGCGACGAATGAGCAGTTCTTC	CASSYEGLATNEQFF	many	TRBD2	15	TRBJ2-1	TRBV6-5
TGTGCCAGCAGCTTAGCTCGCAGGGGGCGGGGGCGGACCTACAATGAGCAGTTCTTC	CASSLARRGRGRTYNEQFF	.	.	19	TRBJ2-1	TRBV7-4
TGTGCCAGCAGCTTATTGGGGGGGCCCAATGAGCAGTTCTTC	CASSLLGGPNEQFF	few	.	14	TRBJ2-1	TRBV7-3
TGTGCCAGCAGCGGGGCGAGGACTAGCGATTCAGGCGAGACCCAGTACTTC	CASSGARTSDSGETQYF	.	TRBD2	17	TRBJ2-5	TRBV11-1
TGTGCCAGCAGTTTAGAGGGCCCGGGGGCAACGGGAGGCTACACCTTC	CASSLEGPGATGGYTF	few	.	16	TRBJ1-2	TRBV12-3/TRBV12-4
TGTGCCAGCAGTTTAGTTGCTCCTAGGGGAGGAGAGACCCAGTACTTC	CASSLVAPRGGETQYF	few	.	16	TRBJ2-5	TRBV12-3/TRBV12-4
TGCAGCGTGGCCCGGAGGAGAGCCACTGAAGCTTTCTTT	CSVARRRATEAFF	.	.	13	TRBJ1-1	TRBV29-1
TGTGCCAGCAGCTTAGCGCTAGGAGATACGCAGTATTTT	CASSLALGDTQYF	many	.	13	TRBJ2-3	TRBV7-9
TGCGCCAGCAGCCACTCACCCAGGAACTCCTACGAGCAGTACTTC	CASSHSPRNSYEQYF	.	.	15	TRBJ2-7	TRBV5-1
TGTGCCAGCAGCCAAGTTGCGGCATGGGGGCAAGAGACCCAGTACTTC	CASSQVAAWGQETQYF	few	.	16	TRBJ2-5	TRBV3-1
TGTGCCAGCAGCCAAGCCCCTTTGGAGCAGTACTTC	CASSQAPLEQYF	.	.	12	TRBJ2-7	TRBV3-1
TGCGCCAGCAGCTTGGGGGGACTAGCTTCAGATACGCAGTATTTT	CASSLGGLASDTQYF	few	TRBD2	15	TRBJ2-3	TRBV5-1
TGCAGTGCCGCACCTTACGGGACTATCCTCTCCTACGAGCAGTACTTC	CSAAPYGTILSYEQYF	.	TRBD2	16	TRBJ2-7	TRBV20-1
TGTGCCAGCAGTGAATTCGGGTTGTCGAACGTCCTGACTTTC	CASSEFGLSNVLTF	.	.	14	TRBJ2-6	TRBV6-1
TGTGCCAGCCAAAATCCTCCAGGGAACGAGCAGTACTTC	CASQNPPGNEQYF	few	.	13	TRBJ2-7	TRBV6-6
TGCGCCAGCAGCCAGGGTGGGACAGTCAATCAGCCCCAGCATTTT	CASSQGGTVNQPQHF	.	TRBD1	15	TRBJ1-5	TRBV4-1
TGTGCCAGCATTCCGGACAGGGCCTATGGCTACACCTTC	CASIPDRAYGYTF	.	TRBD1	13	TRBJ1-2	TRBV6-1
TGTGCCAGCAGCCACGCAGGGGAGACATCCTACAATGAGCAGTTCTTC	CASSHAGETSYNEQFF	few	.	16	TRBJ2-1	TRBV11-2
TGCAGTGCTAGAACAACTAGCGGTTGGACGCGCACAGATACGCAGTATTTT	CSARTTSGWTRTDTQYF	.	TRBD2	17	TRBJ2-3	TRBV20-1
TGTGCCAGCGGTGACAGGAACTCCTACGAGCAGTACTTC	CASGDRNSYEQYF	few	.	13	TRBJ2-7	TRBV12-3/TRBV12-4
TGTGCCAGCAGCGACACGGTGGAGGGTGGCTACACCTTC	CASSDTVEGGYTF	.	.	13	TRBJ1-2	TRBV6-1
TGTGCCAGCAGACACCGGGACAGGGCCTACGAGCAGTACTTC	CASRHRDRAYEQYF	few	TRBD1	14	TRBJ2-7	TRBV6-6
TGTGCCAGCAGCCCCCTTGAGGGAGGTGGCTACACCTTC	CASSPLEGGGYTF	.	.	13	TRBJ1-2	TRBV3-1
TGTGCCAGCCCCGGGGGGCAAGTCCTAAATGGCTACACCTTC	CASPGGQVLNGYTF	.	.	14	TRBJ1-2	TRBV7-9
TGCGCCAGCAGTCCGGACCGGGTTAACTATGGCTGCACCTTC	CASSPDRVNYGCTF	.	.	14	TRBJ1-2	TRBV5-1
TGTGCCATCAGTCTCCTGGACAGGGTACAGGGCCAAGGATATGGCTACACCTTC	CAISLLDRVQGQGYGYTF	.	TRBD1	18	TRBJ1-2	TRBV10-3
TGTGCCAGTAGTACCCGACAGGGCGATGGCTACACCTTC	CASSTRQGDGYTF	.	TRBD1	13	TRBJ1-2	TRBV19
TGCGCCAGCAGCTTGGATCGACACTTGAACACTGAAGCTTTCTTT	CASSLDRHLNTEAFF	few	.	15	TRBJ1-1	TRBV5-1
TGCAGTGCTAGAGAAGCCAGTTTGGGCGAGCAGTACTTC	CSAREASLGEQYF	.	.	13	TRBJ2-7	TRBV20-1
TGTGCCAGCGCCGCAGAAGCGGGGGGGCGGGAGACCCAGTACTTC	CASAAEAGGRETQYF	.	TRBD2	15	TRBJ2-5	TRBV6-6
TGCAGTGCCGCAACTGGGGAGACCCAGTACTTC	CSAATGETQYF	few	.	11	TRBJ2-5	TRBV20-1